The rows below give T cell receptor beta chains drawn from one sample of a study of blood T cell repertoires in COVID-19. TCRdb keeps only in-frame clones here, not all; method: immunoSEQ multiplex PCR. The sample holds 25,000 to 35,000 clones, about 92% seen once. The sequenced sample consisted of peripheral blood. The receptor set was obtained from a woman in her 70s with COVID-19, enrolled during active disease. CDR3s include the opening cysteine and the closing phenylalanine or tryptophan. Fields, in order: J gene, D gene, V gene, clone size, CDR3 DNA, CDR3 protein. The D gene is left open where the match is weak. Clone size is stated in some rows and not others, as once, few, many or a class when expanded.

>TRBJ1-5|TRBD1|TRBV19|-
TGTGCCAGTAGTGGACAGGGGGGTCAGCCCCAGCATTTT
CASSGQGGQPQHF
>TRBJ1-1|-|TRBV7-9|-
TGTGCCAGCAGACCCGCGTCAGGGAGGGACACTGAAGCTTTCTTT
CASRPASGRDTEAFF
>TRBJ1-4|-|TRBV6-2/TRBV6-3|-
TGTGCCAGCAGTCCACAGCACGGCGAAAAACTGTTTTTT
CASSPQHGEKLFF
>TRBJ2-7|-|TRBV10-2|-
TGCGCCAGCAATCCCGGACAGATGTACGAGCAGTACTTC
CASNPGQMYEQYF
>TRBJ2-3|TRBD1|TRBV12-5|-
TGTGCTAGTGGCCCGGGACAGCACACGCAGTATTTT
CASGPGQHTQYF
>TRBJ2-2|TRBD1|TRBV4-3|-
TGCGCCAGCAGCCAATCCGATAGGACAGGGTGGGCCGGGGAGCTGTTTTTT
CASSQSDRTGWAGELFF
>TRBJ1-2|TRBD1|TRBV6-5|-
TGTGCCAGCAGTCCACAGGGGGCGCGGTATGGCTACACCTTC
CASSPQGARYGYTF
>TRBJ1-5|-|TRBV28|few
TGTGCCAGCAGTTTACGGGGGGCGGGGAGGTACGACAATCAGCCCCAGCATTTT
CASSLRGAGRYDNQPQHF
>TRBJ1-2|TRBD1|TRBV28|once
TGTGCCAGCAGTGTTGGGGGACAGGGCTATGGCTACACCTTC
CASSVGGQGYGYTF
>TRBJ2-7|-|TRBV24-1|-
TGTGCCACCAGTGGAGACAGCCACGAGCAGTACTTC
CATSGDSHEQYF
>TRBJ1-2|-|TRBV6-6|-
TGTGCCAGCAGTTGGGGACGGGAGGAGGGCTACACCTTC
CASSWGREEGYTF
>TRBJ1-2|-|TRBV5-1|-
TGCGCCAGCAGCTTGGGAATAGGGGGAAATAATAACTATGGCTACACCTTC
CASSLGIGGNNNYGYTF
>TRBJ2-3|-|TRBV28|-
TGTGCCAGCAGCACTAGCACAGATACGCAGTATTTT
CASSTSTDTQYF
>TRBJ2-1|TRBD2|TRBV10-3|-
TGTGCCATCAGTCTAAAAGCGGGAGCGGACAATGAGCAGTTCTTC
CAISLKAGADNEQFF
>TRBJ2-7|-|TRBV12-3/TRBV12-4|-
TGTGCCAGCAGCACCCGGAGTTCTCACGAGCAGTACTTC
CASSTRSSHEQYF
>TRBJ2-5|-|TRBV19|-
TGTGCCAGTTCGTATACAGGGCAGGAGACCCAGTACTTC
CASSYTGQETQYF
>TRBJ2-2|TRBD1|TRBV13|-
TGTGCCAGCAGCTCTAGGACAGGGTGGAGCACCGGGGAGCTGTTTTTT
CASSSRTGWSTGELFF
>TRBJ1-2|-|TRBV2|-
TGTGCCAGCAGTGAAGAGGAGGGTCTTGGCTACACCTTC
CASSEEEGLGYTF
>TRBJ1-5|-|TRBV6-5|-
TGTGCCAGCAAAGGAACAGGAGACAATCAGCCCCAGCATTTT
CASKGTGDNQPQHF
>TRBJ2-1|TRBD2|TRBV3-1/TRBV3-2|-
TGTGCCAGCAGCCGGGCAGCGGGAGGGGAGCAGTTCTTC
CASSRAAGGEQFF
>TRBJ2-3|TRBD2|TRBV11-2|-
TGTGCCAGCAGCTTAGTGGGACTAGCGGACCTGGGGATGGATACGCAGTATTTT
CASSLVGLADLGMDTQYF
>TRBJ1-2|TRBD1|TRBV7-9|-
TGTGCCAGCAGCTTAGATACAGGGGCCTATGGCTACACCTTC
CASSLDTGAYGYTF
>TRBJ1-2|-|TRBV6-5|-
TGTGCCAGCGTACTATCGGGGGAGGTCTATGGCTACACCTTC
CASVLSGEVYGYTF
>TRBJ2-1|-|TRBV21-1|-
TGTGCCAGCCCCCCGGGTCCTCTGGAGCAGTTCTTC
CASPPGPLEQFF
>TRBJ2-7|-|TRBV29-1|-
TGCAGCGTTGAGGACTCGGACCGAATACCCCTGGAGCAGTACTTC
CSVEDSDRIPLEQYF
>TRBJ1-2|-|TRBV19|-
TGTGCCAGTAGTATAGTGGCTCACTATGGCTACACCTTC
CASSIVAHYGYTF